The 22 T cell receptor beta chains below all came from one sample that was sequenced in a study of Tregs in tolerant kidney transplant recipients. Assay: immunoSEQ multiplex PCR; the TCRdb copy retains only in-frame clones and omits some. Recorded for this sample: around 33,000 clones. The starting material was CD8+ T cells from blood, obtained before the transplant. These receptors originate from a human donor who received a combined kidney and bone marrow transplant.

Regarding this clone: The read terminates 3 residues before the CDR3 end, so the remaining end is supplied by the germline J gene. V and J are TRBV20-1 and TRBJ2-7, with TRBD1 matching 10 bases. This CDR3 region has 16 residues. The J segment lost 3 bases and the V segment lost 5 bases, leaving 13 bases of the junction unmatched. The germline V gene has CDR1 DFQATT and CDR2 SNEGSKA (reference sequence). The sequenced part of the CDR3 DNA is TGCAGTGCTTTCGACCATACCCGGGACAGGGGCTACGAG. This encodes CSAFDHTRDRGYE. In full, the CDR3 is CSAFDHTRDRGYEQYF.

For this clone: The CDR3 end is not reached by the read, which stops 3 residues before it; the germline J gene fills it in. This chain joins TRBV30 and TRBJ2-2; 8 bases map to TRBD2. Germline V gene sequence: CDR1 GTSNPN, CDR2 SVGIG (reference sequence). Trimming took 5 bases from V and 0 from J; bases not matched to a gene: 5. This CDR3 is built from 15 residues. CDR3 amino acids: CAWCAGGPNTGELFF. Incomplete CDR3 DNA: TGTGCCTGGTGCGCGGGAGGCCCGAACACCGGGGAG.

Concerning this clone itself: The CDR3 extends 3 residues past the end of the read, so its final part is completed from the germline J gene. The gene calls are TRBV29-1 and TRBJ1-2, with 11 bases aligning to TRBD1. V was pared by 3 bases and J by 3 bases, with 3 bases of the junction left unmatched. This CDR3 is 14 amino acids long. CDR1 SQVTM and CDR2 ANQGSEA come from the germline V gene. The sequenced CDR3 bases are TGCAGCGTTGAGGGACAGGGGGTCTACTATGGC. It encodes CSVEGQGVYYG. In full, the CDR3 reads CSVEGQGVYYGYTF. Supplemented by reference TRBV29-1 and TRBJ1-2, the full variable domain reads SAVISQKPSRDICQRGTSLTIQCQVDSQVTMMFWYRQQPGQSLTLIATANQGSEATYESGFVIDKFPISRPNLTFSTLTVSNMSPEDSSIYLCSVEGQGVYYGYTFGSGTRLTVV.

Of note for this clone: Coverage ceases 3 residues before the CDR3 finishes, and the germline J gene fills in the end. V gene TRBV10-3 combines with J gene TRBJ2-2, with a tentative D call TRBD2 (5 bases). Germline V gene lookup returns CDR1 ENHRY and CDR2 SYGVKD. The CDR3 length is 14 residues. Trimming stripped 4 bases from V and 5 bases from J, with 11 bases between. CDR3 DNA (partial): TGTGCCATCAGTGGGACTGGCCTAACCGGGGAG. Translating it yields CAISGTGLTGE. The full CDR3 is CAISGTGLTGELFF.

The CDR3 is CASSITGGLNEQFF. The CDR3 DNA, read in part, is TGTGCCAGTTCCATTACCGGCGGGCTCAATGAG. This chain links TRBV19 with TRBJ2-1; perhaps TRBD2 as D (5 bases). The read falls 3 residues short of the CDR3 end, and the missing part is taken from the germline J gene. The CDR3 length is 14 residues. Germline CDR1 LNHDA, CDR2 SQIVND (reference sequence). V lost 8 bases and J lost 6, with 17 bases in between. Complete variable domain (other parts from reference TRBV19 and TRBJ2-1): DGGITQSPKYLFRKEGQNVTLSCEQNLNHDAMYWYRQDPGQGLRLIYYSQIVNDFQKGDIAEGYSVSREKKESFPLTVTSAQKNPTAFYLCASSITGGLNEQFFGPGTRLTVL.

Points on this clone: The read falls 3 residues short of the CDR3 end, and the missing part is taken from the germline J gene. The chain has TRBV2 and TRBJ2-5; D perhaps matches TRBD1 (6 bases). The ends were cut back, 6 bases at V and 5 bases at J, with 16 bases in the middle. The CDR3 contains 14 residues. The germline CDR1 and CDR2 sequences are SNHLY and FYNNEI. The covered CDR3 bases are TGTGCCAGCAGGGAACAGGGCCTGGCGGAGACC. It translates to CASREQGLAET. Given in full, the CDR3 is CASREQGLAETQYF.

For this clone: The CDR3 extends 3 residues past the end of the read, so its final part is completed from the germline J gene. V usage is TRBV13 and J usage is TRBJ2-1; TRBD2 matches at 11 bases. The J segment lost 7 bases and the V segment lost 1 base, leaving 12 bases of the junction unmatched. This CDR3 region has 18 residues. From germline, CDR1 is PRHDT and CDR2 FYEKMQ (reference sequence). The part of the CDR3 DNA that was read is TGTGCCAGCAGCTTAGTGACTAGCGGGATCAGCGGGATTAATGAG. The encoded protein is CASSLVTSGISGINE. The CDR3 as a whole reads CASSLVTSGISGINEQFF.

As concerns this clone: The read finishes 3 residues shy of the CDR3 end, and the germline J gene is used to complete it. V gene TRBV20-1 combines with J gene TRBJ2-5, with TRBD1 as a possible D gene (6 bases). The length of the CDR3 is 15 residues. V gave up 0 bases and J gave up 2 bases, with 13 bases separating them. From germline, CDR1 is DFQATT and CDR2 SNEGSKA (reference sequence). The CDR3 loop is CSARERRGHQETQYF. The DNA read from the CDR3 is TGCAGTGCTAGAGAGCGCAGGGGCCATCAAGAGACC.

On this clone: Read coverage stops 3 residues before the CDR3 terminus; the germline J gene supplies the remainder. The chain carries TRBV10-2 and TRBJ2-1; D may be TRBD2 (6 bases). Germline V gene sequence: CDR1 WSHSY, CDR2 SAAADI. This CDR3 is built from 16 residues. Deletions cut 8 bases from V and 0 bases from J, with 17 bases between. The sequenced part of the CDR3 DNA is TGCGCCAGCCACCTAGGAGGGGTAAGCTCCTACAATGAG. It codes for CASHLGGVSSYNE. In full, the CDR3 is CASHLGGVSSYNEQFF.

Details on this clone: The sequence runs out 3 residues before the end of the CDR3; the remainder is reconstructed from the germline J gene. The rearrangement links TRBV19 to TRBJ1-1, with 11 bases matching TRBD1. V dropped 6 bases and J dropped 5; count of bases not matched to a gene: 5. The length of the CDR3 is 14 residues. Germline values: CDR1 LNHDA, CDR2 SQIVND (reference sequence). The CDR3 bases that were read are TGTGCCAGTAGCAAAGGACAGGGGGCGACTGAA. Translated: CASSKGQGATE. The entire CDR3 sequence reads CASSKGQGATEAFF.

On this clone itself: The read ends 3 residues before the CDR3 terminus; that terminus is restored from the germline J gene. V is TRBV4-2 and J is TRBJ1-1; 7 bases are a match to TRBD1. Germline V gene data show CDR1 as LGHNA and CDR2 as YNFKEQ. There are 14 residues in the CDR3. After removal of 3 bases from V and 6 bases from J, the junction contained 7 bases not matched to a gene. The CDR3 DNA, read in part, is TGTGCCAGCAGCCACCGGGACACAGGGGCTGAA. Translation: CASSHRDTGAE. From start to end, the CDR3 is CASSHRDTGAEAFF.

Details on this clone: Read data end 3 residues before the CDR3 end; the end is taken from the germline J gene. The chain couples TRBV10-2 to TRBJ2-1; 8 nucleotides align to TRBD2. CDR1 is WSHSY, CDR2 SAAADI, per germline. J gave up 7 bases and V 10 bases, and 12 bases lay outside the gene matches. The CDR3 consists of 14 residues. The CDR3 spells CATKSGRMGNEQFF. The part of the CDR3 DNA that was read is TGCGCCACCAAAAGCGGGAGAATGGGGAATGAG.

In the case of this clone: The read halts 3 residues ahead of the CDR3 end, with the missing end drawn from the germline J gene. The gene calls are TRBV4-1 and TRBJ1-2, with TRBD1 matching over 8 bases. This CDR3 is 14 amino acids long. CDR1 is MGHRA and CDR2 is YSYEKL in the germline V gene. The ends lost 3 bases at V and 4 bases at J; junction bases unmatched: 4. CDR3 loop: CASSHPGQGYGYTF. Partial CDR3 DNA: TGCGCCAGCAGCCACCCAGGACAGGGCTATGGC.

Concerning this clone itself: The read gets to within 3 residues of the CDR3 end, and the germline J gene fills in the rest. The V call is TRBV2, the J call TRBJ2-1; 10 bases fit TRBD2. V shed 3 bases, J shed 7 bases, and the junction held 9 bases outside the gene matches. From germline, CDR1 is SNHLY and CDR2 FYNNEI. The length of the CDR3 is 16 residues. The CDR3 loop reads CASSDWVAGGGNEQFF. The sequenced part of the CDR3 DNA is TGTGCCAGCAGTGATTGGGTAGCGGGGGGAGGGAATGAG.

A note on this clone: Sequencing ends 3 residues short of the CDR3 end; the germline J gene provides the rest. The chain links TRBV30 to TRBJ2-3, with TRBD2 matching over 12 bases. With 0 bases clipped from V and 3 bases from J, the junction kept 1 base outside the gene matches. The CDR3 is 15 amino acids. Germline loops: CDR1 GTSNPN, CDR2 SVGIG (reference sequence). The sequenced CDR3 bases are TGTGCCTGGAGTGTAGGGACTAGCGGGACAGATACG. It yields the protein CAWSVGTSGTDT. In full, the CDR3 is CAWSVGTSGTDTQYF.

Remarks on this clone: The read halts 3 residues ahead of the CDR3 end, with the missing end drawn from the germline J gene. This chain links TRBV10-3 with TRBJ2-1; tentatively, D is TRBD2 (5 bases). The ends were cut back, 5 bases at V and 8 bases at J, with 13 bases in the middle. The germline gives CDR1 ENHRY, CDR2 SYGVKD. This CDR3 comprises 13 residues. The CDR3 sequence: CAISFSAGDEQFF. Incomplete CDR3 DNA: TGTGCCATCAGTTTTTCGGCGGGCGATGAG.

A word on this clone: The read ends 3 residues before the CDR3 terminus; that terminus is restored from the germline J gene. This chain links TRBV5-4 with TRBJ2-7; 7 bases fit TRBD2. Looked up from germline, CDR1 is SGHNT and CDR2 is YYREEE (reference sequence). There are 15 residues in the CDR3. Trimming cost V 2 bases and J 0 bases; bases outside gene matches: 5. Partial CDR3 DNA: TGTGCCAGCAGCTTAAGTGGCGGGAGCTCCTACGAG. The encoded protein is CASSLSGGSSYE. The whole CDR3 is CASSLSGGSSYEQYF.

A note on this clone: The read ends 3 residues early relative to the CDR3; the germline J gene fills the gap. This chain connects TRBV20-1 to TRBJ2-3; 7 nucleotides match TRBD2. The CDR3 runs 15 residues. Germline values: CDR1 DFQATT, CDR2 SNEGSKA (reference sequence). CDR3 DNA, as far as it was read: TGCAGTGCTAGACCATACCTCAATAGCGGGCTAGCG. Translated, it gives CSARPYLNSGLA. The entire CDR3 is CSARPYLNSGLAQYF.

On this clone itself: The CDR3 end falls 3 residues outside the read, so it is completed with the germline J gene. V is TRBV19 and J is TRBJ2-1, with a tentative D call TRBD1 (5 bases). Germline loops: CDR1 LNHDA, CDR2 SQIVND (reference sequence). V gave up 3 bases and J gave up 2 bases, with 11 bases separating them. This CDR3 comprises 15 residues. The CDR3 spells CASSIQGNAYNEQFF. The CDR3 bases that were read are TGTGCCAGTAGTATCCAGGGAAATGCCTACAATGAG.

Details on this clone: The read finishes 3 residues shy of the CDR3 end, and the germline J gene is used to complete it. This chain connects TRBV13 to TRBJ2-5; TRBD1 matches at 8 bases. The V gene end was trimmed by 4 bases and the J gene end by 0 bases; junction bases not matched to a gene: 7. CDR3 length: 16 residues. Germline V lookup: CDR1 PRHDT, CDR2 FYEKMQ (reference sequence). CDR3 sequence reads: CASSSGQETYQETQYF. The covered CDR3 bases are TGTGCCAGCAGCTCGGGACAGGAGACGTACCAAGAGACC.

The CDR3 bases that were read are TGTGCCAGCACCCTGGGCATCGAGGAAAACATT. This gives the protein CASTLGIEENI. The whole CDR3 protein reads CASTLGIEENIQYF. The rearrangement joins TRBV11-2 to TRBJ2-4; D ambiguous. The DNA ends 3 residues before the CDR3 does, and the rest of the CDR3 is filled in from the germline J gene. CDR3 length: 14 residues. Germline V gives CDR1 SGHAT, CDR2 FQNNGV. V dropped 7 bases and J dropped 5 bases, with 15 bases sitting between them.

For this clone: The read stops 3 residues short of the end of the CDR3; the missing end is completed from the germline J gene. This sequence joins TRBV6-1 and TRBJ2-3; TRBD2 agrees at 9 bases. The J segment lost 2 bases and the V segment lost 1 base, leaving 7 bases of the junction unmatched. Germline V gene lookup returns CDR1 MNHNS and CDR2 SASEGT. CDR3 size: 17 residues. The CDR3 loop reads CASSEDVSGSHTDTQYF. CDR3 bases read: TGTGCCAGCAGTGAAGATGTTAGCGGGAGTCACACAGATACG.